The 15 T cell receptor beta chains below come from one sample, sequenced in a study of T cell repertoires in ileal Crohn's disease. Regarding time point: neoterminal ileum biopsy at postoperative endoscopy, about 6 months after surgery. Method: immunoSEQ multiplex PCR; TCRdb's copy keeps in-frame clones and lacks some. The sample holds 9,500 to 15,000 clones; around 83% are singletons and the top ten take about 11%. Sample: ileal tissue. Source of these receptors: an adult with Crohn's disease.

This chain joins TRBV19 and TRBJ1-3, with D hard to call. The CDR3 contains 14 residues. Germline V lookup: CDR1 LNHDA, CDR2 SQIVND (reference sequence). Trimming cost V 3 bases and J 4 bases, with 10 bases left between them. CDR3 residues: CASSMGGRGNTIYF. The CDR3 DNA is TGTGCCAGTAGTATGGGAGGGCGAGGAAACACCATATATTTT.

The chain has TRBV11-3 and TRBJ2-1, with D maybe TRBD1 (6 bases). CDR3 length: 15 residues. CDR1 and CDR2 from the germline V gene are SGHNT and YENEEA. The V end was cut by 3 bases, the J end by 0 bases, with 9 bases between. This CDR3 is CASSFQGSSYNEQFF. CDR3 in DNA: TGTGCCAGCAGCTTCCAGGGGAGCTCCTACAATGAGCAGTTCTTC.

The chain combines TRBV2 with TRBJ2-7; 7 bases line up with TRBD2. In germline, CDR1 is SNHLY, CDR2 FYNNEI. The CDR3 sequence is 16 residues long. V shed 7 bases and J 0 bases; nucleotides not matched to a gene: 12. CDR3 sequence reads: CASTPPSGISSYEQYF. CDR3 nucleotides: TGTGCCAGCACCCCCCCTAGCGGTATCAGCTCCTACGAGCAGTACTTC.

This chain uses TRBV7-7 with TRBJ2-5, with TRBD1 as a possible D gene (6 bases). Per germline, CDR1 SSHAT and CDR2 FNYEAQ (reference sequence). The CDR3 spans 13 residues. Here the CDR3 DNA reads TGTGCTAGCGCACAGGGAACCCAAGAGACCCAGTACTTC. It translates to CASAQGTQETQYF.

The CDR3 nucleotides are TGCGCCAGCAGCCCCACGGCGGGAAACTACGAGCAGTACTTC. Residues: CASSPTAGNYEQYF. The chain combines TRBV5-1 with TRBJ2-7, with TRBD2 as a possible D gene (6 bases). Trimming pared 4 bases from V and 3 bases from J, leaving 14 bases between. The CDR3 covers 14 residues. The V gene's germline CDR1 is SGHRS and CDR2 YFSETQ. Variable domain in full (rest from reference TRBV5-1 and TRBJ2-7): KAGVTQTPRYLIKTRGQQVTLSCSPISGHRSVSWYQQTPGQGLQFLFEYFSETQRNKGNFPGRFSGRQFSNSRSEMNVSTLELGDSALYLCASSPTAGNYEQYFGPGTRLTVT.

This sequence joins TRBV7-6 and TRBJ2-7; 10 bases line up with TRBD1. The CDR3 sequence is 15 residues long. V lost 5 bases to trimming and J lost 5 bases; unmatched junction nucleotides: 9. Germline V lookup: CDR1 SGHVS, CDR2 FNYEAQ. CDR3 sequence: CASSQDLGQGNEQYF. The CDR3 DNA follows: TGTGCCAGCAGCCAAGATCTGGGACAGGGGAACGAGCAGTACTTC.

The DNA for the CDR3 is TGTGCCAGCAGCTCTCGCTTTCCCCGGACAGTTGAAGCTTTCTTT. Amino acids: CASSSRFPRTVEAFF. This chain links TRBV28 with TRBJ1-1; weak D call: TRBD1 (6 bases). The germline V gene has CDR1 MDHEN and CDR2 SYDVKM. This CDR3 is 15 amino acids long. The V end lost 6 bases, the J end lost 7 bases, and 21 bases lay between the germline ends.

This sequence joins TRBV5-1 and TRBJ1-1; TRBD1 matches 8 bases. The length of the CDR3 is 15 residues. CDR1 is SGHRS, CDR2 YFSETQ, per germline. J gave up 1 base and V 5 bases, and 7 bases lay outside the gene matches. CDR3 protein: CASRIRTGTNTEAFF. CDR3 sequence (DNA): TGCGCCAGCAGAATAAGGACAGGGACGAACACTGAAGCTTTCTTT.

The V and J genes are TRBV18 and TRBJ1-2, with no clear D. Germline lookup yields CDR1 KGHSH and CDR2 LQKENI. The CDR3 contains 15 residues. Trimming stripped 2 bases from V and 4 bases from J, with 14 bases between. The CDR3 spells CASSPLSGSAYGYTF. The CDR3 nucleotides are TGTGCCAGCTCACCATTGAGCGGTTCAGCCTATGGCTACACCTTC.

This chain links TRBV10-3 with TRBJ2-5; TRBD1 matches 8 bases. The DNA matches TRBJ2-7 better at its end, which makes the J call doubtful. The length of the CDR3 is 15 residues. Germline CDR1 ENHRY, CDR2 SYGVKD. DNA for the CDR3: TGTGCCGACACCGGGACAGGTTGGACGCGCTACGAGCAGTACTTC. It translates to CADTGTGWTRYEQYF.

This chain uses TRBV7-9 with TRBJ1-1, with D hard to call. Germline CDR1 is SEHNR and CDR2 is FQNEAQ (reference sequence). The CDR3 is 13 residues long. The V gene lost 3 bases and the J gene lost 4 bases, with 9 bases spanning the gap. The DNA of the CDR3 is TGTGCCAGCAGCTTTCTGGGGAGCACTGAAGCTTTCTTT. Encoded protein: CASSFLGSTEAFF.

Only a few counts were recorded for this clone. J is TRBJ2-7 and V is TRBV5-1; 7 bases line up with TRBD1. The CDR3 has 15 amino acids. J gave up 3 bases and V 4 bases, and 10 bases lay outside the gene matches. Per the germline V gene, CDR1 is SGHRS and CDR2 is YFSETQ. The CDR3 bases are TGCGCCAGCAGCCCGGATGGGACAGATTTCTACGAGCAGTACTTC. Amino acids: CASSPDGTDFYEQYF.

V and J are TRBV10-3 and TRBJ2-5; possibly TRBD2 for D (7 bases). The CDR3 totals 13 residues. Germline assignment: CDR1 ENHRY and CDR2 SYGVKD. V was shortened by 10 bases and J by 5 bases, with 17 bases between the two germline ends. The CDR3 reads CATSRGATETQYF. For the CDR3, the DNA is TGTGCCACCTCCCGGGGGGCGACGGAGACCCAGTACTTC.

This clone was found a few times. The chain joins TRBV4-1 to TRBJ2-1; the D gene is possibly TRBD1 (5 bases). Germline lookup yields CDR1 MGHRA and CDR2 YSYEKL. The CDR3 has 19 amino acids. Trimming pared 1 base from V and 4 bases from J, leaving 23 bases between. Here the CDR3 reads CASSQVPRGATDDYNEQFF. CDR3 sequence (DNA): TGCGCCAGCAGCCAAGTTCCGCGTGGGGCCACCGATGATTACAATGAGCAGTTCTTC.

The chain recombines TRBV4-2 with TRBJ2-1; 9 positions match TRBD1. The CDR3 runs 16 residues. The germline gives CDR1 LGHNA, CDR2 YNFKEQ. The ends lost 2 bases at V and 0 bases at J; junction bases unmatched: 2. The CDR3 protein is CASSQLTGGSYNEQFF. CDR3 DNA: TGTGCCAGCAGCCAATTGACAGGGGGCTCCTACAATGAGCAGTTCTTC.